The rows below give T cell receptor beta chains drawn from one sample of a study of memory CD8 T cells in hepatitis C reinfection. The method was immunoSEQ multiplex PCR; TCRdb's version includes in-frame clones alone and lacks a portion of them. The repertoire consists of 45,000 to 55,000 clones, with about nine tenths occurring once and the leading ten covering about 1%. Source material: naive CD8+ T cells sorted from blood. All receptors derive from a man between 18 and 29 years old with hepatitis C virus infection. Both conserved end residues are trimmed from each CDR3.

CDR3 length: 16
V gene: TRBV5-6
J gene: TRBJ1-1
CDR3 protein: ASSPATPTWGMNTEAF

CDR3 length: 12
V gene: TRBV5-1
J gene: TRBJ2-2
CDR3 protein: ASRLAGASGELF

CDR3 length: 9
V gene: TRBV29-1
J gene: TRBJ2-1
CDR3 protein: SVNSLREQF

CDR3 length: 16
V gene: TRBV27
J gene: TRBJ2-3
CDR3 protein: ASSKGLAGPTSTDTQY

CDR3 length: 14
V gene: TRBV4-3
J gene: TRBJ2-2
CDR3 protein: ASSQPLSGNTGELF

CDR3 length: 11
V gene: TRBV19
J gene: TRBJ2-5
CDR3 protein: ASSIPGEETQY

CDR3 length: 14
V gene: TRBV11-3
J gene: TRBJ2-1
CDR3 protein: ASSPGLAGAGDEQF

CDR3 length: 13
V gene: TRBV28
J gene: .
CDR3 protein: ASSNPGQTSYEQY

CDR3 length: 12
V gene: TRBV5-6
J gene: TRBJ2-7
CDR3 protein: ASSLALVEGEQY

CDR3 length: 14
V gene: TRBV28
J gene: TRBJ2-1
CDR3 protein: ASSLLYSGSLGEQF

CDR3 length: 11
V gene: TRBV6-6
J gene: TRBJ1-1
CDR3 protein: ASIEEVHPEAF

CDR3 length: 15
V gene: TRBV27
J gene: TRBJ2-2
CDR3 protein: ASSLYLAVGGPGELF

CDR3 length: 14
V gene: TRBV19
J gene: TRBJ1-1
CDR3 protein: ASSIAHPAGNTEAF

CDR3 length: 13
V gene: TRBV25-1
J gene: TRBJ2-7
CDR3 protein: ASSELITVLYEQY

CDR3 length: 12
V gene: TRBV9
J gene: TRBJ2-1
CDR3 protein: ASTRDRGLNEQF

CDR3 length: 11
V gene: TRBV6-5
J gene: TRBJ2-1
CDR3 protein: ASSPTAYNEQF

CDR3 length: 12
V gene: TRBV10-3
J gene: TRBJ2-3
CDR3 protein: AIGEDRSTDTQY

CDR3 length: 12
V gene: TRBV28
J gene: TRBJ2-7
CDR3 protein: ASSTPGQGNEQY

CDR3 length: 14
V gene: TRBV28
J gene: TRBJ2-7
CDR3 protein: ASRFSTGQYVDEQY

CDR3 length: 12
V gene: TRBV4-1
J gene: TRBJ1-2
CDR3 protein: ASSLEASNYGYT

CDR3 length: 10
V gene: TRBV11-2
J gene: TRBJ2-1
CDR3 protein: ASSAQGNEQF

CDR3 length: 11
V gene: TRBV6-6
J gene: TRBJ1-1
CDR3 protein: ASRVRTDTEAF

CDR3 length: 16
V gene: TRBV28
J gene: TRBJ1-1
CDR3 protein: ASSPGIGGGTSTTEAF

CDR3 length: 10
V gene: TRBV6-6
J gene: TRBJ1-1
CDR3 protein: ATSGEYTEAF

CDR3 length: 16
V gene: TRBV4-3
J gene: TRBJ1-4
CDR3 protein: ASSQDRWGGRRDEKLF

CDR3 length: 16
V gene: TRBV27
J gene: TRBJ2-3
CDR3 protein: ASSILGGTGLIKDTQY

CDR3 length: 14
V gene: TRBV2
J gene: TRBJ2-1
CDR3 protein: ASSEKLAAPINEQF

CDR3 length: 13
V gene: TRBV19
J gene: TRBJ1-5
CDR3 protein: ASSNNRDKYQPQH

CDR3 length: 12
V gene: TRBV4-1
J gene: TRBJ1-2
CDR3 protein: ASSPSGQQYGYT

CDR3 length: 11
V gene: TRBV6-5
J gene: TRBJ2-7
CDR3 protein: ATQTSGRIEQY

CDR3 length: 12
V gene: TRBV27
J gene: TRBJ1-2
CDR3 protein: ASSPSQGNYGYT

CDR3 length: 11
V gene: TRBV6-6
J gene: TRBJ1-2
CDR3 protein: ASSSQGAGGYT

CDR3 length: 13
V gene: TRBV11-2
J gene: TRBJ2-1
CDR3 protein: ASSLEGLAGAEAF

CDR3 length: 13
V gene: TRBV9
J gene: TRBJ2-5
CDR3 protein: ASSVGGGFQETQY

CDR3 length: 13
V gene: TRBV4-1
J gene: TRBJ1-2
CDR3 protein: ASSQAGLFNYGYT

CDR3 length: 11
V gene: TRBV7-2
J gene: TRBJ1-5
CDR3 protein: ASSLGGHQPQH

CDR3 length: 12
V gene: TRBV11-2
J gene: TRBJ2-3
CDR3 protein: ASSLGLGVDTQY

CDR3 length: 12
V gene: TRBV9
J gene: TRBJ2-1
CDR3 protein: ASSAGLAGNEQF

CDR3 length: 14
V gene: TRBV7-9
J gene: TRBJ1-2
CDR3 protein: ASSLESRGLHYGYT

CDR3 length: 12
V gene: TRBV13
J gene: TRBJ2-2
CDR3 protein: ASRREGQGGELF

CDR3 length: 13
V gene: TRBV7-9
J gene: TRBJ2-3
CDR3 protein: ASSSRQGSTDTQY

CDR3 length: 13
V gene: TRBV2
J gene: TRBJ2-2
CDR3 protein: ASRGRLDGTGELF

CDR3 length: 10
V gene: TRBV7-6
J gene: TRBJ2-7
CDR3 protein: ASSLNSYEQY

CDR3 length: 15
V gene: TRBV6-1
J gene: TRBJ2-7
CDR3 protein: ASSEGGLADHSYEQY

CDR3 length: 13
V gene: TRBV14
J gene: TRBJ1-1
CDR3 protein: ASSQLGGGNTEAF

CDR3 length: 14
V gene: TRBV9
J gene: TRBJ2-5
CDR3 protein: ASSPRTGGLGETQY

CDR3 length: 13
V gene: TRBV27
J gene: TRBJ2-1
CDR3 protein: ASRSVGHSIGEQF